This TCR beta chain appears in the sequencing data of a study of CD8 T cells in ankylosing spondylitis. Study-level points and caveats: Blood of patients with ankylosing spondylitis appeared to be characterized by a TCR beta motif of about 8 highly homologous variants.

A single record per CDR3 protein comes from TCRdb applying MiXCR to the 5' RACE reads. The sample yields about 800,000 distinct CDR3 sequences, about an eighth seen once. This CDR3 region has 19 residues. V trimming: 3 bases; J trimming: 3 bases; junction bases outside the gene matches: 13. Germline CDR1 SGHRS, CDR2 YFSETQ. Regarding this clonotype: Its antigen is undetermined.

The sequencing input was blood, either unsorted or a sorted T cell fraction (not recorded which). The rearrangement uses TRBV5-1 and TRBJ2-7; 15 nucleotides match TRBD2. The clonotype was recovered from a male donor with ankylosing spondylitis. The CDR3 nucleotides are TGCGCCAGCAGCTCGGCCGGGACTAGCGGGGGGTTTCGGCTCTACGAGCAGTACTTC. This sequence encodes CASSSAGTSGGFRLYEQYF.